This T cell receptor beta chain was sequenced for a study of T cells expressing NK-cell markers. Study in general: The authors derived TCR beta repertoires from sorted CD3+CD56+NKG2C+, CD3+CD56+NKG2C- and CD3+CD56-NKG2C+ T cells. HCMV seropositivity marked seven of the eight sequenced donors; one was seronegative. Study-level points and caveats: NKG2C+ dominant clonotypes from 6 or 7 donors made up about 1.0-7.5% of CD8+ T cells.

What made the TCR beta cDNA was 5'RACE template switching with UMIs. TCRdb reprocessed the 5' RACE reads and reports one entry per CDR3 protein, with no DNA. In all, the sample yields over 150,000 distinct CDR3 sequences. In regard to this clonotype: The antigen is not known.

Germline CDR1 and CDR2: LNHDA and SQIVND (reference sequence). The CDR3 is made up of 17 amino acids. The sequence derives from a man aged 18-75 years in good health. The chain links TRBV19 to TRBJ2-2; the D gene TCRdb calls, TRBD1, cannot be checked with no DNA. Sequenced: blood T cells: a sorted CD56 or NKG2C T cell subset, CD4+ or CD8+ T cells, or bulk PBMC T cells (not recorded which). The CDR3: CASSILRQRGLTGELFF.